The 3 T cell receptor beta chains in this list originate from one sample, sequenced in a study of T cell responses to AZD1222 COVID-19 vaccine. Data came from immunoSEQ multiplex PCR; TCRdb stores just in-frame clones and leaves some out. Among roughly 100,000 clones listed, around 96% were seen once. Sequenced here: peripheral blood, sampled on day 0 of AZD1222 vaccination. Receptors were obtained from an adult in good health.

The chain recombines TRBV18 with TRBJ2-2, with unresolved D. The germline CDR1 and CDR2 sequences are KGHSH and LQKENI. The CDR3 extends over 13 amino acids. The ends were cut back, 2 bases at V and 8 bases at J, with 9 bases in the middle. The CDR3 sequence is CASSPAGSGELFF. The CDR3 DNA reads as TGTGCCAGCTCACCAGCAGGATCTGGGGAGCTGTTTTTT.

The V call is TRBV3-1 (or the pseudogene TRBV3-2), the J call TRBJ2-3; 10 positions agree with TRBD1. CDR1 and CDR2 (germline): LGHDT, YNNKEL (reference sequence). The CDR3 has 13 amino acids. CDR3 DNA sequence: TGTCCCGACAGGGGGCTTAGCACAGATACGCAGTATTTT. This codes for CPDRGLSTDTQYF.

The V and J genes are TRBV27 and TRBJ1-5, with D tentatively TRBD1 (6 bases). Germline assignment: CDR1 MNHEY and CDR2 SMNVEV (reference sequence). This CDR3 is 15 amino acids long. Trimming left V 6 bases short and J 6 bases short, with 18 bases between. The CDR3 loop reads CASRPQGRGGQPQHF. The CDR3 bases are TGTGCCAGCAGACCTCAGGGCAGGGGAGGTCAGCCCCAGCATTTT.